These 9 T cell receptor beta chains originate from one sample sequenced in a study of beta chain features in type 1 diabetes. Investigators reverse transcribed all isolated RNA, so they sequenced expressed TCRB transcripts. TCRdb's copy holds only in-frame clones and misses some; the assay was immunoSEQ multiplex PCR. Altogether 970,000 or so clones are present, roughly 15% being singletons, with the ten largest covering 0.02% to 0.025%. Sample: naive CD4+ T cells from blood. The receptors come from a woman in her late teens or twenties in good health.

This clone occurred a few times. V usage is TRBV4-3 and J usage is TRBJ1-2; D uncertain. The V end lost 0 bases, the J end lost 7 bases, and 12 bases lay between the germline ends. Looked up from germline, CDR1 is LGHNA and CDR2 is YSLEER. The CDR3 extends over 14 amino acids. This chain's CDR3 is CASSQDLMVGGYTF. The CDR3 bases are TGCGCCAGCAGCCAAGACCTAATGGTTGGTGGCTACACCTTC.

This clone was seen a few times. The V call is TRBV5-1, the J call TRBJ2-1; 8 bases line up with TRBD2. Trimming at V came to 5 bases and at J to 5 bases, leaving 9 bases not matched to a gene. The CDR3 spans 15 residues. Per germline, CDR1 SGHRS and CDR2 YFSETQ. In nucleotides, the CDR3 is TGCGCCAGCAGTTTACTACTAGCGGAAAACAATGAGCAGTTCTTC. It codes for CASSLLLAENNEQFF.

CDR3 sequence: CASSIYAWASGGNQPQHF. For the CDR3, the DNA is TGTGCCAGCAGTATTTATGCTTGGGCCTCAGGAGGCAATCAGCCCCAGCATTTT. This chain joins TRBV28 and TRBJ1-5; no clear D. The germline gives CDR1 MDHEN, CDR2 SYDVKM. CDR3 length: 18 residues. V lost 5 bases, J lost 2 bases, and 22 bases lay in between.

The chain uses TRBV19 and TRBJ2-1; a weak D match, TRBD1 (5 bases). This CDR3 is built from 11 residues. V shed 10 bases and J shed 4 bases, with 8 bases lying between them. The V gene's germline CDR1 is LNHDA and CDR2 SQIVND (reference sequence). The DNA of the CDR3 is TGTGCCACTAGGGGATACAATGAGCAGTTCTTC. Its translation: CATRGYNEQFF.

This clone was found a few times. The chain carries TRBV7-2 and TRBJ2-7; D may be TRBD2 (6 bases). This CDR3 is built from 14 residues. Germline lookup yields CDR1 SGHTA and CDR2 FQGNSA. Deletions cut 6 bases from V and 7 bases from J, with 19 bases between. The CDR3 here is CASSTRGGDWEQYF. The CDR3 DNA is TGTGCCAGCAGTACCCGAGGCGGGGATTGGGAGCAGTACTTC.

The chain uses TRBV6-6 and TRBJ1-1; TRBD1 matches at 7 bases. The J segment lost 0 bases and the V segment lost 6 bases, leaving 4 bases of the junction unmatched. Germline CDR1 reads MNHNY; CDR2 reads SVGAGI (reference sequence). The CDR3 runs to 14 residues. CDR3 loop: CASRPGTVNTEAFF. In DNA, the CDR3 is TGTGCCAGCAGGCCTGGGACAGTGAACACTGAAGCTTTCTTT.

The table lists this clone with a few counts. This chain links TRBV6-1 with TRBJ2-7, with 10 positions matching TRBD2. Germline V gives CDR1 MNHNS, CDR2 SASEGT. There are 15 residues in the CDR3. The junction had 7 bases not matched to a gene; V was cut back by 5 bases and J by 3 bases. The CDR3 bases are TGTGCCAGCAGTCCCCGGACTAGCGGATTCTACGAGCAGTACTTC. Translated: CASSPRTSGFYEQYF.

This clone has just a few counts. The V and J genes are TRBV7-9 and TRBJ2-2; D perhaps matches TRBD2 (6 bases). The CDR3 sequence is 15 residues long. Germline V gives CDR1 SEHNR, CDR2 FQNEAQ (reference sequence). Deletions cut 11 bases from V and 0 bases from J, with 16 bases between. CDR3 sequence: CAGTVRVSNTGELFF. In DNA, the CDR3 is TGTGCCGGGACTGTTAGGGTATCGAACACCGGGGAGCTGTTTTTT. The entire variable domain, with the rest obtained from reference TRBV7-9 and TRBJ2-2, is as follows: DTGVSQNPRHKITKRGQNVTFRCDPISEHNRLYWYRQTLGQGPEFLTYFQNEAQLEKSRLLSDRFSAERPKGSFSTLEIQRTEQGDSAMYLCAGTVRVSNTGELFFGEGSRLTVL.

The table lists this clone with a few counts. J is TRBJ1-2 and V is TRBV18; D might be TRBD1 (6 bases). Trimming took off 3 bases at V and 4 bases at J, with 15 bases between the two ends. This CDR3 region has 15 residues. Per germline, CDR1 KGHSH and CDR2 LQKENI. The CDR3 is CASSPPGGGFYGYTF. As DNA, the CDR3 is TGTGCCAGCTCACCCCCCGGGGGGGGCTTCTATGGCTACACCTTC.